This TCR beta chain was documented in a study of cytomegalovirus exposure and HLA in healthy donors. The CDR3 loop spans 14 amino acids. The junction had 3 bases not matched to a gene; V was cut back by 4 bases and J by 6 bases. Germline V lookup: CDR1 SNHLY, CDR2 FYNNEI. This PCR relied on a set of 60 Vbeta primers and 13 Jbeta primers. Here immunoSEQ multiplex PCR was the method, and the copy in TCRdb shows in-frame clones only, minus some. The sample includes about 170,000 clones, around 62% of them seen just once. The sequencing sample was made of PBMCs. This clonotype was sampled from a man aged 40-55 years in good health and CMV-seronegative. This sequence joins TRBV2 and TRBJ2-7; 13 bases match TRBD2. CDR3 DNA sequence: TGTGCCAGCAGTGGGACTAGCGGGAGATCCGAGCAGTACTTC. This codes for CASSGTSGRSEQYF.